The 23 T cell receptor beta chains below were found in one sample sequenced in a study of T cell repertoires in cytomegalovirus infection. No antigen is known for these receptors. TCRdb analysed the reads with MiXCR anew, one entry per CDR3 protein. The table has some 940,000 distinct CDR3 sequences, roughly 31% seen once. The starting material was cultured CD8+ T cells from PBMCs, obtained from culture after CMV antigen stimulation. The receptors were sampled from a human donor in good health (CMV status not recorded). Some clones in this sample may be carry-over from other donors' samples.

J is TRBJ1-2 and V is TRBV7-2; 8 bases are shared with TRBD1. CDR1 SGHTA and CDR2 FQGNSA come from the germline V gene. The junction had 10 bases not matched to a gene; V was cut back by 5 bases and J by 8 bases. The CDR3 runs to 14 residues. The DNA for the CDR3 is TGTGCCAGCAGCATGGGACAGGTCTTTAAGGGCTACACCTTC. As protein: CASSMGQVFKGYTF.

This clonotype has a count of ten or more. The chain joins TRBV7-2 to TRBJ2-5; 10 nucleotides agree with TRBD2. V lost 2 bases and J lost 3; bases outside the gene matches: 6. The CDR3 covers 16 residues. From germline, CDR1 is SGHTA and CDR2 FQGNSA. The CDR3 sequence is CASSLRSGGAKETQYF. Here the CDR3 DNA reads TGTGCCAGCAGCTTAAGGAGCGGGGGGGCGAAAGAGACCCAGTACTTC.

This clonotype has more than one count but fewer than ten. The chain joins TRBV7-9 to TRBJ1-3; TRBD1 might be the D (5 bases). The germline V and J ends were trimmed by 9 bases and 0 bases, with 18 bases remaining between them. CDR1 is SEHNR and CDR2 is FQNEAQ in the germline V gene (reference sequence). CDR3 length equals 16 residues. The CDR3 here is CASTAKGQNSGNTIYF. The CDR3 DNA is TGTGCCAGTACGGCAAAGGGGCAAAACTCTGGAAACACCATATATTTT.

The genes are TRBV7-9 and TRBJ1-2, with D unresolved. V shed 0 bases and J shed 2 bases, with 10 bases lying between them. This CDR3 is built from 15 residues. CDR1 is SEHNR, CDR2 FQNEAQ, per germline (reference sequence). DNA for the CDR3: TGTGCCAGCAGCTTAGCCCGAGGGTTCAACTATGGCTACACCTTC. Translation: CASSLARGFNYGYTF. Complete variable domain (other parts from reference TRBV7-9 and TRBJ1-2): DTGVSQNPRHKITKRGQNVTFRCDPISEHNRLYWYRQTLGQGPEFLTYFQNEAQLEKSRLLSDRFSAERPKGSFSTLEIQRTEQGDSAMYLCASSLARGFNYGYTFGSGTRLTVV.

This clonotype was seen a handful of times. The V and J genes are TRBV4-3 and TRBJ1-4, with D possibly matching TRBD1 (6 bases). Looked up from germline, CDR1 is LGHNA and CDR2 is YSLEER. V was clipped by 1 base and J by 7 bases, with 25 bases between them. The CDR3 extends over 19 amino acids. CDR3: CASSQGDPIPARGGEKLFF. The DNA for the CDR3 is TGCGCCAGCAGCCAAGGTGATCCTATCCCTGCCAGGGGCGGTGAAAAACTGTTTTTT.

The rearrangement joins TRBV10-3 to TRBJ2-7; 8 nucleotides line up with TRBD1. Germline CDR1 is ENHRY and CDR2 is SYGVKD. The CDR3 runs to 14 residues. V lost 6 bases, J lost 5 bases, and 9 bases stayed unmatched. CDR3: CAISQGQGADEQYF. DNA for the CDR3: TGTGCCATCAGCCAAGGACAGGGCGCGGACGAGCAGTACTTC.

This clonotype was detected only a few times. This chain joins TRBV14 and TRBJ2-5, with 11 bases fitting TRBD1. Trimming removed 4 bases from V and 5 bases from J; junction bases left unmatched: 6. The CDR3 spans 15 residues. Germline V gene lookup returns CDR1 SGHDN and CDR2 FVKESK. CDR3 sequence reads: CASSLWTGGAETQYF. The CDR3 DNA reads TGTGCCAGCAGCCTCTGGACAGGGGGCGCCGAGACCCAGTACTTC.

This clonotype was seen a handful of times. The rearrangement joins TRBV5-4 to TRBJ2-1; TRBD2 matches at 11 bases. The germline V gene has CDR1 SGHNT and CDR2 YYREEE (reference sequence). V dropped 4 bases and J dropped 8; count of bases not matched to a gene: 11. The CDR3 has 16 amino acids. The CDR3 reads CASSHLAGGPIDEQFF. The DNA of the CDR3 is TGTGCCAGCAGCCATCTAGCGGGGGGCCCCATCGATGAGCAGTTCTTC.

The V and J genes are TRBV7-2 and TRBJ2-7; no firm D call. The CDR3 has 13 residues. Germline V lookup: CDR1 SGHTA, CDR2 FQGNSA. The V end was cut by 1 base, the J end by 2 bases, with 6 bases between. CDR3 bases: TGTGCCAGCAGCTTAGACGAAGCCTACGAGCAGTACGTC. Its protein product is CASSLDEAYEQYV.

This clonotype came up once. The chain is built from TRBV27 and TRBJ2-1; 7 bases are shared with TRBD1. The germline gives CDR1 MNHEY, CDR2 SMNVEV (reference sequence). The CDR3 is 16 residues long. Losses at the gene ends were 0 bases for V and 1 base for J; bases not matched to a gene: 3. The CDR3: CASSLSVTGSYNEQFF. CDR3 DNA sequence: TGTGCCAGCAGTTTATCTGTGACAGGGTCCTACAATGAGCAGTTCTTC.

The CDR3 coding sequence is TGTGCCAGCAGTTACTCTCCTACAGGAACTGAACCCCTCCACTTT. It is translated as CASSYSPTGTEPLHF. V gene TRBV6-5 combines with J gene TRBJ1-6; D might be TRBD1 (5 bases). CDR3 size: 15 residues. CDR1 MNHEY and CDR2 SVGAGI come from the germline V gene. V lost 0 bases, J lost 12 bases, and 15 bases lay in between.

This rearrangement joins TRBV7-9 to TRBJ2-5, with D tentatively TRBD1 (5 bases). Deletions cut 1 base from V and 4 bases from J, with 16 bases between. CDR1 is SEHNR and CDR2 is FQNEAQ in the germline V gene (reference sequence). There are 16 residues in the CDR3. The CDR3 sequence is CASSLGLTTVGETQYF. The CDR3, as DNA: TGTGCCAGCAGCTTAGGCCTTACGACAGTCGGAGAGACCCAGTACTTC. Supplemented by reference TRBV7-9 and TRBJ2-5, the full variable domain reads DTGVSQNPRHKITKRGQNVTFRCDPISEHNRLYWYRQTLGQGPEFLTYFQNEAQLEKSRLLSDRFSAERPKGSFSTLEIQRTEQGDSAMYLCASSLGLTTVGETQYFGPGTRLLVL.

V is TRBV19 and J is TRBJ2-3; 11 nucleotides line up with TRBD2. The CDR3 is made up of 16 amino acids. V shed 4 bases and J 2 bases; nucleotides not matched to a gene: 5. Germline CDR1 LNHDA, CDR2 SQIVND (reference sequence). CDR3 in amino acids: CASSNKGLAATDTQYF. Written as DNA, the CDR3 is TGTGCCAGTAGTAATAAGGGACTAGCGGCCACAGATACGCAGTATTTT.

The chain carries TRBV24-1 and TRBJ1-4; D remains unclear. The germline V gene encodes CDR1 KGHDR and CDR2 SFDVKD. CDR3 length: 12 amino acids. V lost 2 bases, J lost 7 bases, and 4 bases lay in between. The CDR3 loop reads CATSDSGEKLFF. The CDR3 DNA reads as TGTGCCACCAGTGATTCCGGTGAAAAACTGTTTTTT.

The chain uses TRBV2 and TRBJ2-7, with 7 bases matching TRBD1. CDR3 length equals 14 residues. Germline CDR1 SNHLY, CDR2 FYNNEI. The trim removed 5 bases at V and 3 bases at J, leaving 7 bases unmatched. CDR3 sequence reads: CASSWTGEIYEQYV. DNA of the CDR3: TGTGCCAGCAGTTGGACAGGAGAGATCTACGAGCAGTACGTC.

This chain uses TRBV24-1 with TRBJ2-6, with D perhaps matching TRBD1 or TRBD2 (6 bases each). Germline lookup yields CDR1 KGHDR and CDR2 SFDVKD. Trimming took off 3 bases at V and 1 base at J, with 24 bases between the two ends. This CDR3 contains 21 residues. CDR3 protein: CATSDGKVGGRVQSGANVLTF. In DNA form, the CDR3 reads TGTGCCACCAGTGATGGTAAGGTGGGGGGCAGAGTCCAATCTGGGGCCAACGTCCTGACTTTC.

The V call is TRBV5-4, the J call TRBJ2-3; D gene ambiguous. Trimming pared 7 bases from V and 6 bases from J, leaving 30 bases between. The germline gives CDR1 SGHNT, CDR2 YYREEE (reference sequence). The CDR3 runs 18 residues. For the CDR3, the DNA is TGTGCCAGCGCGCCCGACCCGCAGCTCCGGGCCCCCAATGATACGCAGTATTTT. It is translated as CASAPDPQLRAPNDTQYF. The complete variable domain, with remaining parts taken from reference TRBV5-4 and TRBJ2-3, reads ETGVTQSPTHLIKTRGQQVTLRCSSQSGHNTVSWYQQALGQGPQFIFQYYREEENGRGNFPPRFSGLQFPNYSSELNVNALELDDSALYLCASAPDPQLRAPNDTQYFGPGTRLTVL.

In this sample, this clonotype turned up once. J is TRBJ1-1 and V is TRBV18; 10 bases fit TRBD1. This CDR3 contains 16 residues. The germline V gene has CDR1 KGHSH and CDR2 LQKENI. V was pared by 4 bases and J by 3 bases, with 8 bases of the junction left unmatched. CDR3 nucleotide sequence: TGTGCCAGCTCACGACGCCGAGGACAGGGGGACACTGAAGCTTTCTTT. This encodes CASSRRRGQGDTEAFF.

This clonotype was recorded a few times. This chain uses TRBV7-8 with TRBJ2-2; tentatively, D is TRBD2 (6 bases). The germline gives CDR1 SGHVS, CDR2 FQNEAQ. V was clipped by 4 bases and J by 0 bases, with 15 bases between them. This CDR3 region has 17 residues. The CDR3 DNA reads as TGTGCCAGCAGCTCCCGAATGGGGGGTGCGAACACCGGGGAGCTGTTTTTT. Its translation: CASSSRMGGANTGELFF.

This clonotype was counted a few times. V gene TRBV7-9 combines with J gene TRBJ1-6, with unresolved D. The V end lost 4 bases, the J end lost 9 bases, and 19 bases lay between the germline ends. Germline CDR1 and CDR2: SEHNR and FQNEAQ (reference sequence). There are 16 residues in the CDR3. CDR3 DNA: TGTGCCAGCAGCTCGCCCACAACGGGGTTGAGTTCACCCCTCCACTTT. It specifies CASSSPTTGLSSPLHF. The full variable domain, its missing parts supplied by reference TRBV7-9 and TRBJ1-6, is DTGVSQNPRHKITKRGQNVTFRCDPISEHNRLYWYRQTLGQGPEFLTYFQNEAQLEKSRLLSDRFSAERPKGSFSTLEIQRTEQGDSAMYLCASSSPTTGLSSPLHFGNGTRLTVT.

CDR3 amino acids: CASSLRAGGLPSTDTQYF. Here the CDR3 DNA reads TGCGCCAGCAGCTTGAGAGCGGGGGGCCTTCCTAGCACAGATACGCAGTATTTT. The rearrangement uses TRBV5-1 and TRBJ2-3; 9 nucleotides agree with TRBD2. V was pared by 1 base and J by 0 bases, with 9 bases of the junction left unmatched. Germline CDR1 SGHRS, CDR2 YFSETQ. This CDR3 is built from 18 residues.

The genes are TRBV7-1 and TRBJ2-7; 7 positions agree with TRBD1. TRBV7-1 is recorded as an ORF, its role being uncertain. The length of the CDR3 is 14 residues. V lost 6 bases, J lost 2 bases, and 7 bases stayed unmatched. For the CDR3, the DNA is TGTGCCAGCAGGGACGGGACAGAGACCTACGAGCAGTACGTC. Protein sequence: CASRDGTETYEQYV.

At least ten counts were recorded for this clonotype. The chain couples TRBV7-6 to TRBJ1-3; tentatively, D is TRBD1 (6 bases). The ends were cut back, 5 bases at V and 0 bases at J, with 11 bases in the middle. This CDR3 has 15 amino acids. CDR1 SGHVS and CDR2 FNYEAQ come from the germline V gene. The chain's CDR3 is CASSKSDSSGNTIYF. The CDR3 bases are TGTGCCAGCAGCAAATCGGACAGCTCTGGAAACACCATATATTTT.